This entry lists 2 T cell receptor beta chains sequenced from one sample in a study of a mutant IDH1 vaccine in newly diagnosed glioma. The time point denotes: week 23, last vaccination. One vaccine dose held 300 ug of mutant IDH1 20-mer peptide and came with topical imiquimod. Sequencing used immunoSEQ multiplex PCR; TCRdb keeps in-frame clones, though not all of them. The data contain approximately 62,000 clones, roughly 84% of them singletons. No antigen is known for these receptors. The starting material was PBMCs, obtained from a glioma patient whose treatment included an IDH1 peptide vaccine. The receptor set was obtained from a man aged 25-45 years with glioma.

The chain employs TRBV2 and TRBJ1-1; 7 bases map to TRBD1. Per germline, CDR1 SNHLY and CDR2 FYNNEI. The junction had 11 bases not matched to a gene; V was cut back by 9 bases and J by 1 base. CDR3 size: 15 residues. CDR3 residues: CASSQTGTANTEAFF. The CDR3, as DNA: TGTGCCAGTTCCCAAACCGGGACAGCGAACACTGAAGCTTTCTTT.

The J gene is TRBJ2-1, the V gene TRBV5-4; TRBD2 matches 10 bases. The CDR3 sequence is 17 residues long. Trimming cost V 1 base and J 0 bases; bases outside gene matches: 4. CDR1 is SGHNT and CDR2 is YYREEE in the germline V gene (reference sequence). Here the CDR3 DNA reads TGTGCCAGCAGCTTGTATCCTAGCGGGAGCTCCTACAATGAGCAGTTCTTC. It codes for CASSLYPSGSSYNEQFF.